The source of this T cell receptor (beta chain) is a study of T cell responses to AZD1222 COVID-19 vaccine. As to this clone: The antigen is not known.

Study results and limitations: Most donors were white British, females outnumbered males, and clonal diversity was possibly underestimated.

The method was immunoSEQ multiplex PCR; TCRdb's version includes in-frame clones alone and lacks a portion of them. The sample yields around 250,000 clones, about 92% seen once. Germline CDR1 and CDR2: SGHNT and YYREEE (reference sequence). V was shortened by 4 bases and J by 5 bases, with 9 bases between the two germline ends. The CDR3 length is 12 residues. V usage is TRBV5-4 and J usage is TRBJ1-2; D perhaps matches TRBD1 (6 bases). The TCR comes from an adult in good health. The material was peripheral blood, obtained on day 0 of AZD1222 vaccination. The CDR3 sequence: CASSLTGYGYTF. The CDR3 region has the DNA TGTGCCAGCAGCCTAACAGGGTATGGCTACACCTTC. The full variable domain, its missing parts supplied by reference TRBV5-4 and TRBJ1-2, is ETGVTQSPTHLIKTRGQQVTLRCSSQSGHNTVSWYQQALGQGPQFIFQYYREEENGRGNFPPRFSGLQFPNYSSELNVNALELDDSALYLCASSLTGYGYTFGSGTRLTVV.